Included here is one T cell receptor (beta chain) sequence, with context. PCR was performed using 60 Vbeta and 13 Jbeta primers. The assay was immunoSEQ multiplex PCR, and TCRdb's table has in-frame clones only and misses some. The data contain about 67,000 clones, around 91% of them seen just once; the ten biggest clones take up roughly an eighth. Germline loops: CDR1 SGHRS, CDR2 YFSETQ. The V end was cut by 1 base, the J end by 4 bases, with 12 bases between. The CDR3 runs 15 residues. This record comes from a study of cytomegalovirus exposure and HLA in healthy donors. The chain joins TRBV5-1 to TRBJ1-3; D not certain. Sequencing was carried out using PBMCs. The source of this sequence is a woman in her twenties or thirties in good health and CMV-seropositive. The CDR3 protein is CASSLFPGNGNTIYF. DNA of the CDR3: TGCGCCAGCAGCTTGTTCCCGGGTAACGGAAACACCATATATTTT.